A single sample gave rise to the 4 T cell receptor beta chains below, sequenced in a study of blood T cell repertoires in COVID-19. Using immunoSEQ multiplex PCR, the repertoire was profiled, and TCRdb retains in-frame clones only, with some absent. Of 100,000 to 120,000 clones in the sample, 71% were seen once. The sample taken for sequencing was peripheral blood. These TCRs come from a woman aged 40 to 50 with acute or convalescent COVID-19.

The chain carries TRBV19 and TRBJ1-5; D gene uncertain. The germline V and J ends were trimmed by 0 bases and 2 bases, with 8 bases remaining between them. CDR1 is LNHDA, CDR2 SQIVND, per germline (reference sequence). The length of the CDR3 is 15 residues. In DNA, the CDR3 is TGTGCCAGTAGTATAGATTGGGCAGGCAATCAGCCCCAGCATTTT. Protein sequence: CASSIDWAGNQPQHF.

The V call is TRBV10-3, the J call TRBJ1-5; possible D gene TRBD1, 5 bases. V was trimmed by 6 bases and J by 3 bases, leaving 6 bases between them. Per the germline V gene, CDR1 is ENHRY and CDR2 is SYGVKD. The CDR3 is 12 amino acids. DNA of the CDR3: TGTGCCATCAGAGGGGACAATCAGCCCCAGCATTTT. Encoded protein: CAIRGDNQPQHF.

This chain uses TRBV7-6 with TRBJ1-6; the D is unclear. Germline V lookup: CDR1 SGHVS, CDR2 FNYEAQ. V was cut by 5 bases and J by 1 base, with 9 bases left in between. The CDR3 is 15 residues long. This chain's CDR3 is CASSPQQSYNSPLHF. The CDR3 region has the DNA TGTGCCAGCAGCCCCCAACAGTCCTATAATTCACCCCTCCACTTT. Full variable domain (remainder filled in from reference TRBV7-6 and TRBJ1-6): GAGVSQSPRYKVTKRGQDVALRCDPISGHVSLYWYRQALGQGPEFLTYFNYEAQQDKSGLPNDRFSAERPEGSISTLTIQRTEQRDSAMYRCASSPQQSYNSPLHFGNGTRLTVT.

The rearrangement uses TRBV2 and TRBJ2-7; D unresolved. V dropped 6 bases and J dropped 2 bases, with 11 bases sitting between them. Germline-derived CDR1 and CDR2 are SNHLY and FYNNEI. The CDR3 is made up of 13 amino acids. In DNA, the CDR3 is TGTGCCAGCAGAGTTTTCACTGCCTACGAGCAGTACTTC. Amino acids: CASRVFTAYEQYF. The whole variable domain, remainder taken from reference TRBV2 and TRBJ2-7, is EPEVTQTPSHQVTQMGQEVILRCVPISNHLYFYWYRQILGQKVEFLVSFYNNEISEKSEIFDDQFSVERPDGSNFTLKIRSTKLEDSAMYFCASRVFTAYEQYFGPGTRLTVT.